In its sample, the clone carrying this T cell receptor (beta chain) was seen many times. The record originates from a study of T cell repertoires in cytomegalovirus infection. Each CDR3 protein gets one entry after TCRdb re-called the reads with MiXCR. Counted here are about 330,000 distinct CDR3 sequences, over 7.5% occurring once; the ten biggest clones make up about 3.9%. The ends were cut back, 6 bases at V and 1 base at J, with 9 bases in the middle. The CDR3 is made up of 14 amino acids. Germline CDR1 reads SGHTA; CDR2 reads FQGNSA. This TCR derives from a human donor in good health (CMV status not recorded). Some clones in this sample may be carry-over from other donors' samples. The chain is built from TRBV7-2 and TRBJ2-2, with D unclear. The specimen sequenced was PBMCs. The CDR3: CASRPGRNTGELFF. CDR3 coding DNA: TGTGCCAGCAGGCCCGGTCGGAACACCGGGGAGCTGTTTTTT.